These 23 T cell receptor beta chains were sequenced from one sample in a study of blood T cell repertoires in COVID-19. Clones were sequenced by immunoSEQ multiplex PCR, and TCRdb holds only the in-frame ones, with some missing. The table includes roughly 250,000 clones, roughly 81% detected once. The sequencing input was peripheral blood. The receptors were sampled from a man aged 50 or older with acute or convalescent COVID-19.

With regard to this clone: A much larger clone differs from this one at a single base, so this may be a read error. The chain combines TRBV12-3 or TRBV12-4 with TRBJ2-5; no firm D call. Trimming removed 3 bases at V and 5 bases at J, with 7 bases between. The CDR3 spans 12 residues. DNA of the CDR3: TGTGCCAGCAGTTTGATCGGGGAGACCCAGTACTTC. This encodes CASSLIGETQYF.

This clone was picked up a small number of times. The chain employs TRBV28 and TRBJ2-7; 12 nucleotides align to TRBD2. Germline V gene lookup returns CDR1 MDHEN and CDR2 SYDVKM. V was clipped by 2 bases and J by 4 bases; unmatched bases: 6. CDR3 length: 16 amino acids. CDR3 loop: CASSLLAGGLVYEQYF. The DNA for the CDR3 is TGTGCCAGCAGTTTACTAGCGGGAGGGTTAGTGTACGAGCAGTACTTC.

The J gene is TRBJ2-3, the V gene TRBV2, with D possibly being TRBD2 (7 bases). Between the trimmed V and J ends, which lost 4 bases and 12 bases, there was a span of 17 bases. The CDR3 loop spans 13 amino acids. Germline assignment: CDR1 SNHLY and CDR2 FYNNEI. CDR3 in DNA: TGTGCCAGCAGTGCTTTTCTAGGGGGGGTTCAGTATTTT. It yields the protein CASSAFLGGVQYF.

The chain joins TRBV20-1 to TRBJ2-7; TRBD1 is a possible D gene (6 bases). Germline CDR1 DFQATT, CDR2 SNEGSKA (reference sequence). Deletions cut 3 bases from V and 5 bases from J, with 8 bases between. This CDR3 comprises 11 residues. The CDR3 DNA reads TGCAGTGCTAGTACAGGGAACGAGCAGTACTTC. Residues: CSASTGNEQYF.

This sequence joins TRBV19 and TRBJ1-5, with D perhaps matching TRBD1 (5 bases). CDR1 and CDR2 from the germline V gene are LNHDA and SQIVND (reference sequence). This CDR3 comprises 17 residues. Trimming left V 0 bases short and J 6 bases short, with 18 bases between. CDR3: CASSIDGWQGGIQPQHF. The CDR3 DNA reads as TGTGCCAGTAGTATAGATGGGTGGCAGGGTGGTATTCAGCCCCAGCATTTT. Filled out from reference TRBV19 and TRBJ1-5, the complete variable domain reads DGGITQSPKYLFRKEGQNVTLSCEQNLNHDAMYWYRQDPGQGLRLIYYSQIVNDFQKGDIAEGYSVSREKKESFPLTVTSAQKNPTAFYLCASSIDGWQGGIQPQHFGDGTRLSIL.

V is TRBV5-1 and J is TRBJ1-1; D unresolved. The CDR3 contains 14 residues. V lost 4 bases to trimming and J lost 3 bases, with 13 bases between them. Germline V gene data show CDR1 as SGHRS and CDR2 as YFSETQ. CDR3 in DNA: TGCGCCAGCAGCGAGGGTGGGATCGACACTGAAGCTTTCTTT. This sequence encodes CASSEGGIDTEAFF.

The chain links TRBV30 to TRBJ2-7, with a weak D call TRBD2 (5 bases). This CDR3 is 12 amino acids long. CDR1 is GTSNPN and CDR2 is SVGIG in the germline V gene (reference sequence). Deletions cut 0 bases from V and 2 bases from J, with 5 bases between. CDR3 protein: CAWSVGAYEQYF. The CDR3 DNA follows: TGTGCCTGGAGTGTCGGGGCCTACGAGCAGTACTTC.

For the CDR3, the DNA is TGTGCCAGTCTGGCGGGGACTCAGGGCTACGAGCAGTACTTC. Encoded protein: CASLAGTQGYEQYF. V and J are TRBV28 and TRBJ2-7; D is possibly TRBD2 (6 bases). V lost 9 bases and J lost 3, with 18 bases in between. Germline V gene lookup returns CDR1 MDHEN and CDR2 SYDVKM. The CDR3 loop spans 14 amino acids.

This clone was seen a single time. The chain uses TRBV5-1 and TRBJ1-4, with D maybe TRBD1 (5 bases). The CDR3 runs to 15 residues. Germline loops: CDR1 SGHRS, CDR2 YFSETQ. V dropped 0 bases and J dropped 8 bases, with 14 bases sitting between them. CDR3 bases: TGCGCCAGCAGCTTGGGTGGCAGGGTTCAAGAAAAACTGTTTTTT. Amino acid sequence: CASSLGGRVQEKLFF.

The gene calls are TRBV4-1 and TRBJ1-6, with 7 bases that match TRBD1. The germline V gene encodes CDR1 MGHRA and CDR2 YSYEKL. The CDR3 contains 18 residues. J lost 9 bases, V lost 3 bases, and 17 bases had no gene match. The CDR3 DNA follows: TGCGCCAGCAGCCAGGGTCCCGCGACAGGGTGGGGGAGTTCACCCCTCCACTTT. Protein: CASSQGPATGWGSSPLHF.

The gene calls are TRBV18 and TRBJ1-5; D gene unclear. CDR1 is KGHSH and CDR2 is LQKENI in the germline V gene. CDR3 length equals 14 residues. Trimming removed 3 bases from V and 5 bases from J, with 11 bases in between. In DNA, the CDR3 is TGTGCCAGCTCACCGATCCGGGAGGATCAGCCCCAGCATTTT. Protein: CASSPIREDQPQHF.

The chain combines TRBV6-6 with TRBJ2-7; 13 nucleotides agree with TRBD2. Germline V gene sequence: CDR1 MNHNY, CDR2 SVGAGI (reference sequence). J was trimmed by 1 base and V by 6 bases; bases with no gene match: 6. CDR3 size: 16 residues. CDR3 coding DNA: TGTGCCAGCAGGAGAACTAGCGGGAGGGGGTCCTACGAGCAGTACTTC. It specifies CASRRTSGRGSYEQYF.

V gene TRBV5-5 combines with J gene TRBJ1-4; TRBD1 is a possible D gene (5 bases). In germline, CDR1 is SGHKS, CDR2 YYEKEE (reference sequence). The ends were cut back, 4 bases at V and 5 bases at J, with 12 bases in the middle. The CDR3 has 14 amino acids. Written as DNA, the CDR3 is TGTGCCAGCAGCCGACAGCCGGCGAATGAAAAACTGTTTTTT. Its protein product is CASSRQPANEKLFF. The full variable domain, rest sourced from reference TRBV5-5 and TRBJ1-4, is DAGVTQSPTHLIKTRGQQVTLRCSPISGHKSVSWYQQVLGQGPQFIFQYYEKEERGRGNFPDRFSARQFPNYSSELNVNALLLGDSALYLCASSRQPANEKLFFGSGTQLSVL.

This chain links TRBV6-6 with TRBJ2-6; D is unclear. Per the germline V gene, CDR1 is MNHNY and CDR2 is SVGAGI (reference sequence). There are 15 residues in the CDR3. Trimming shortened V by 6 bases and J by 0 bases, and 9 bases separated the two germline ends. The CDR3 loop is CASSRNRSGANVLTF. The DNA of the CDR3 is TGTGCCAGCAGCCGAAATCGCTCTGGGGCCAACGTCCTGACTTTC.

The chain uses TRBV27 and TRBJ2-2; TRBD2 matches 10 bases. Germline V gene data show CDR1 as MNHEY and CDR2 as SMNVEV (reference sequence). The CDR3 spans 16 residues. The ends lost 3 bases at V and 3 bases at J; junction bases unmatched: 4. The CDR3 DNA sequence: TGTGCCAGCAGTTTGGCTAGCGGGAGATACACCGGGGAGCTGTTTTTT. Amino acids: CASSLASGRYTGELFF.

The V call is TRBV2, the J call TRBJ1-5, with D possibly TRBD1 on 5 matching bases. The germline gives CDR1 SNHLY, CDR2 FYNNEI. V shed 4 bases and J shed 2 bases, with 6 bases lying between them. The CDR3 length is 13 residues. The CDR3 reads CASSVRGNQPQHF. Here the CDR3 DNA reads TGTGCCAGCAGTGTCAGGGGCAATCAGCCCCAGCATTTT.

In nucleotides, the CDR3 is TGCGCCAGCAGCCCGGAGACAGGGGCTCGCCCCTATAATTCACCCCTCCACTTT. Protein product: CASSPETGARPYNSPLHF. The chain combines TRBV5-1 with TRBJ1-6; 8 bases are a match to TRBD1. With V trimmed by 4 bases and J by 2 bases, 11 bases remained unmatched. This CDR3 spans 18 amino acids. Germline assignment: CDR1 SGHRS and CDR2 YFSETQ.

The chain is built from TRBV28 and TRBJ2-7; TRBD1 matches 8 bases. Per germline, CDR1 MDHEN and CDR2 SYDVKM. CDR3 size: 17 residues. After removal of 4 bases from V and 5 bases from J, the junction contained 16 bases not matched to a gene. DNA of the CDR3: TGTGCCAGCAGTTCTTCCTCCCTCAGGGGGCTACAGGACGAGCAGTACTTC. Its protein is CASSSSSLRGLQDEQYF.

This rearrangement joins TRBV30 to TRBJ2-1; TRBD1 matches at 7 bases. This CDR3 comprises 16 residues. V shed 1 base and J 8 bases; nucleotides not matched to a gene: 14. CDR1 and CDR2 from the germline V gene are GTSNPN and SVGIG (reference sequence). The CDR3 region is CAWSAPFEGAHHEQFF. The CDR3 DNA sequence: TGTGCCTGGAGTGCACCATTTGAGGGGGCCCATCATGAGCAGTTCTTC.

This chain connects TRBV7-3 to TRBJ2-1; D perhaps matches TRBD2 (5 bases). The V end lost 2 bases, the J end lost 3 bases, and 14 bases lay between the germline ends. The CDR3 loop spans 16 amino acids. Germline V gene lookup returns CDR1 SGHTA and CDR2 FQGTGA. This chain's CDR3 is CASSLVEASLYNEQFF. CDR3 nucleotide sequence: TGTGCCAGCAGCTTAGTGGAGGCATCCCTCTACAATGAGCAGTTCTTC.

The CDR3 is CASSVDLARETQYF. The CDR3 coding sequence is TGTGCCAGCAGCGTAGATTTAGCGAGAGAGACCCAGTACTTC. The V gene is TRBV9, the J gene TRBJ2-5; a possible D gene is TRBD2 (5 bases). Trimming took off 0 bases at V and 4 bases at J, with 10 bases between the two ends. The CDR3 sequence is 14 residues long. Germline assignment: CDR1 SGDLS and CDR2 YYNGEE.

The chain has TRBV30 and TRBJ2-7, with D perhaps matching TRBD1 (5 bases). The germline V gene has CDR1 GTSNPN and CDR2 SVGIG (reference sequence). The V gene lost 4 bases and the J gene lost 3 bases, with 16 bases spanning the gap. The CDR3 loop spans 14 amino acids. For the CDR3, the DNA is TGTGCCTGGACTTTCCAGGGCAGAATCTACGAGCAGTACTTC. It translates to CAWTFQGRIYEQYF.

The chain uses TRBV6-5 and TRBJ1-1; D ambiguous. The V gene's germline CDR1 is MNHEY and CDR2 SVGAGI. CDR3 length: 12 amino acids. Trimming stripped 6 bases from V and 6 bases from J, with 11 bases between. The CDR3 reads CASSGQWSEAFF. As DNA, the CDR3 is TGTGCCAGCAGCGGTCAATGGTCTGAAGCTTTCTTT.